The table lists the clone carrying this T cell receptor beta chain with many counts. Antigen unknown. This entry comes from a study of breast tumors, draining lymph nodes, adjacent tissues. General study findings and limits: Tumor and nontumor repertoires were significantly more similar in luminal-like than in basal-like breast cancer.

TCRdb itself ran the multiplex PCR reads through MiXCR, one entry per CDR3 protein. Among approximately 230,000 distinct CDR3 sequences listed, less than 35% were seen once. CDR3 size: 13 residues. V lost 0 bases, J lost 6 bases, and 5 bases lay in between. The germline CDR1 and CDR2 sequences are LGHNT and FRNRAP. Samples came from axillary lymph nodes draining the breast cancer. The origin of this receptor is a female donor with breast cancer. Some clones in this sample may be carry-over from other donors' samples. The sample consisted of axillary lymph node tissue. The V and J genes are TRBV12-5 and TRBJ2-2; no firm D call. CDR3 DNA sequence: TGTGCTAGTGGTTTGGTAAGGGCCGGGGAGCTGTTTTTT. It translates to CASGLVRAGELFF.